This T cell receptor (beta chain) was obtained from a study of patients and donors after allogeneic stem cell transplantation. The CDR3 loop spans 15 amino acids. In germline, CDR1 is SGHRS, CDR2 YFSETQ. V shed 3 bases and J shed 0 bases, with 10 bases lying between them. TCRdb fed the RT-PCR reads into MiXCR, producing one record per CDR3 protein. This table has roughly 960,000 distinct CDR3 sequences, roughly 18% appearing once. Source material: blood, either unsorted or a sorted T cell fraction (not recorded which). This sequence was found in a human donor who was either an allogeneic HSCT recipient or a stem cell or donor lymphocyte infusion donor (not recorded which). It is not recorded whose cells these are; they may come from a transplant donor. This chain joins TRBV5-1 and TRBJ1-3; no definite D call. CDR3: CASSSDWNSGNTIYF. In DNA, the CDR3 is TGCGCCAGCAGCTCGGACTGGAACTCTGGAAACACCATATATTTT.